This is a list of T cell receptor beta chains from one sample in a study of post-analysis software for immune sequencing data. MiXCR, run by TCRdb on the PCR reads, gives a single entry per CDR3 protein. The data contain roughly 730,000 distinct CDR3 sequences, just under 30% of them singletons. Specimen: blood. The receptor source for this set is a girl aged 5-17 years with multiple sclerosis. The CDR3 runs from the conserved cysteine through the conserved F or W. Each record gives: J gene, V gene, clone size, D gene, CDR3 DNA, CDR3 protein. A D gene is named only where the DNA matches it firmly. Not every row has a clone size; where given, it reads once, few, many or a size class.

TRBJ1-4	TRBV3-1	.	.	TGTGCCAGCAGCCAAGCCGGCAGAACTAATGAAAAACTGTTTTTT	CASSQAGRTNEKLFF
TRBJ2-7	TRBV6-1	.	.	TGTGCCAGCAGTGAATATTCTGGTGTATCCTACGAGCAGTACTTC	CASSEYSGVSYEQYF
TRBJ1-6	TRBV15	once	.	TGTGCCACCAGCAGAGATAGATGGGGGCGCGATTCACCCCTCCACTTT	CATSRDRWGRDSPLHF
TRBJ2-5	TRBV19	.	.	TGTGCCAGTAGTATTAACAGGGAAGAGACCCAGTACTTC	CASSINREETQYF
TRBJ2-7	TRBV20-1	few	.	TGCAGTGCGGGCGGGGTAGACCGCTACGAGCAGTACTTC	CSAGGVDRYEQYF
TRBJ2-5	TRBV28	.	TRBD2	TGTGCCAGCAGAACCCTACTAGCGGGAGGAGAGACCCAGTACTTC	CASRTLLAGGETQYF
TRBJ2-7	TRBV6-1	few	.	TGTGCCAGCACCTGGACAGTCTACGAGCAGTACTTC	CASTWTVYEQYF
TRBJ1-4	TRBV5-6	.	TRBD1	TGTGCCAGCAGCTTGCCCTCGACAGGGCTAGGAGAAAAACTGTTTTTT	CASSLPSTGLGEKLFF
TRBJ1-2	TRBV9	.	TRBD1	TGTGCCAGCAGCGTAGCTTTGGGACAGGGAATGTCTGGCTACACCTTC	CASSVALGQGMSGYTF
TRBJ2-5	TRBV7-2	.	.	TGTGCCAGCAGCTTAGGTCAGGGGTTTCTAGCTCAACTAAGGGAGCAGTACTTC	CASSLGQGFLAQLREQYF
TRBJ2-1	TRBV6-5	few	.	TGTGCCAGCAGTTACCCCGGACAGCAGTTCTTC	CASSYPGQQFF
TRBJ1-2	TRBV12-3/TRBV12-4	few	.	TGTGCCAGCTCTTCTCCGGAGTTTAGTTCCAGGGGCAACTATGGCTACACCTTC	CASSSPEFSSRGNYGYTF
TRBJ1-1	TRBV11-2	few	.	TGTGCCAGCAGTATAAGTGGGGACACTGAAGCTTTCTTT	CASSISGDTEAFF
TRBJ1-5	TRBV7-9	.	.	TGTGCCAGCAGCTTATGGGGGGAGAATCAGCCCCAGCATTTT	CASSLWGENQPQHF
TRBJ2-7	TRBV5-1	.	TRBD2	TGCGCCAGCAGCTTGGGGCGGGAGAAACCCTACGAGCAGTACTTC	CASSLGREKPYEQYF
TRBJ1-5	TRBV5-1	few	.	TGCGCCAGCAGCCCGGACGGGGATAGCAATCAGCCCCAGCATTTT	CASSPDGDSNQPQHF
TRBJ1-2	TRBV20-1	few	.	TGCAGTGCTCAAGACCAGAAAACGAGAGGACAGTTGTCAGGGAATTATGGCTACACCTTC	CSAQDQKTRGQLSGNYGYTF
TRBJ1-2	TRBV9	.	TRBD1	TGTGCCAGCAAACCGGGACAGGGCCCCCTGGGTGCCCCTCTCACCTTC	CASKPGQGPLGAPLTF
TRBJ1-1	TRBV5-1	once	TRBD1	TGCGCCAGCACAGAGGGACAGAGAAACACTGAAGCTTTCTTT	CASTEGQRNTEAFF
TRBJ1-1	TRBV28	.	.	TGTGCCAGCAGTTTCAGAGGAAATGAAGCTTTCTTT	CASSFRGNEAFF
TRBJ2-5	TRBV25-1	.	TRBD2	TGTGCCAGCAGTGACACCCTGCCCGGGGGGCAAGAGACCCAGTACTTC	CASSDTLPGGQETQYF
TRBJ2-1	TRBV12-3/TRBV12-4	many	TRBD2	TGTGCCAGCAGTCCCCCGGGGGGGAGCTACAATGAGCAGTTCTTC	CASSPPGGSYNEQFF
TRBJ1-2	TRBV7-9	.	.	TGTGCCAGCACCCTGGACAGCCGGGGCTACACCTTC	CASTLDSRGYTF
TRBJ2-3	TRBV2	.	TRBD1	TGTGCCAGCAGGATATACAGGGGTGACACAGATACGCAGTATTTT	CASRIYRGDTDTQYF
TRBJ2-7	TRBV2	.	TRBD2	TGTGCCAGCAGTTCTAGGAGGCTAGCGGGGTCCCAGGAGTACTTC	CASSSRRLAGSQEYF
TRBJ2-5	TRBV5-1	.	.	TGCGCCAGCAGCTGGGGTGGGGGCACGGGGACCCAGTACTTC	CASSWGGGTGTQYF
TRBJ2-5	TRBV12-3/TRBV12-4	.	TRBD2	TGTGCCAGCAGTTTAGCGATGGCTAGCGGGCAACAAGAGACCCAGTACTTC	CASSLAMASGQQETQYF
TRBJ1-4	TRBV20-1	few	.	TGCAGTGCTGACGGAGGGGGGGCGGAAGAAAAACTGTTTTTT	CSADGGGAEEKLFF
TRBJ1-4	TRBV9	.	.	TGTGCCAGCAGCGCCGACGGTGGCCATGAAAAACTGTTTTTT	CASSADGGHEKLFF
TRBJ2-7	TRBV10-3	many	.	TGTGCCATCAGCTACGGTAGGGGTTTGATAGAGCAGTACTTC	CAISYGRGLIEQYF
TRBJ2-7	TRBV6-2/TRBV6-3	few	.	TGTGCCAGCAGTTACGTGATCTCCTACGAGCAGTACTTC	CASSYVISYEQYF
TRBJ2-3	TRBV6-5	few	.	TGTGCCAGCAGGCCCGGGGTCTTCACAGATACGCAGTATTTT	CASRPGVFTDTQYF
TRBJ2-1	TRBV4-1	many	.	TGCGCCAGCAGCCAAGATCTCTATGAGCAGTTCTTC	CASSQDLYEQFF
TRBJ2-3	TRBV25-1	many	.	TGTGCCAGCAGTGCCCGGGGGTGGGGTACAGATACGCAGTATTTT	CASSARGWGTDTQYF
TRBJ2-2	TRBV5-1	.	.	TGCGCCAGCAGGTTGTGGGTGAACACCGGGGAGCTGTTTTTT	CASRLWVNTGELFF
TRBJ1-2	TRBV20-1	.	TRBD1	TGCAGTGGTTACGGGACAGCCTATGGCTACACCTTC	CSGYGTAYGYTF
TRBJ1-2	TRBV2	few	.	TGTGCCAGCAGGGGGGCAGATTCCCTCCGTGGCTACACCTTC	CASRGADSLRGYTF
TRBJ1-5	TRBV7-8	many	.	TGTGCCAGCAGCTTACCCAATAGCAATCAGCCCCAGCATTTT	CASSLPNSNQPQHF
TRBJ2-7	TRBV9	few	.	TGTGCCAGCAGCGTAGGCGCCAGGGCCTACGAGCAGTACTTC	CASSVGARAYEQYF
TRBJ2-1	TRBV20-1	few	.	TGCAGTCCAGCCGGGACCTCATCCCTTTCCTACAATGAGCAGTTCTTC	CSPAGTSSLSYNEQFF
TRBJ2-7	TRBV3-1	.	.	TGTGCCAGCAGCCAACGCGGGACCGAGGGTTACGAGCAGTACTTC	CASSQRGTEGYEQYF
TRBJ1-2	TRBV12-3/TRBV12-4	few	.	TGTGCCAGCAGTCCTAGGGGATATAACTATGGCTACACCTTC	CASSPRGYNYGYTF
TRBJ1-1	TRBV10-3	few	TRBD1	TGTGCCATCAGCCCGGGACAGGGGACCATGAACACTGAAGCTTTCTTT	CAISPGQGTMNTEAFF
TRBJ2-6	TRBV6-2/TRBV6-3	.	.	TGTGCCAGCAAGCAGGCCCCCGGGACAACGTCCTCTGGGGCCAACGTCCTGACTTTC	CASKQAPGTTSSGANVLTF
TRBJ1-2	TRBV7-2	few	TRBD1	TGTGCCAGCAACGCGGACAGGGTCTATGGCTACACCTTC	CASNADRVYGYTF
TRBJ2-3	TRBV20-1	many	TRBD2	TGCAGTGCTAGCGAGTCTAGCGGGGGAACAGATACGCAGTATTTT	CSASESSGGTDTQYF
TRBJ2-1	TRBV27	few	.	TGTGCCAGCAGTTTAATCTCAGGGTTGGATGAGCAGTTCTTC	CASSLISGLDEQFF
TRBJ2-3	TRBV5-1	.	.	TGCGCCAGCAGCATCCAGGGATCTAGCACAGATACGCAGTATTTT	CASSIQGSSTDTQYF
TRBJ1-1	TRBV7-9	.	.	TGTGCCAGCAGCTCCCGGGGGGGAAGGGCCAACACTGAAGCTTTCTTT	CASSSRGGRANTEAFF
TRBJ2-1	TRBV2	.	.	TGTGCCAGCAGTACGCCTTCCCCAGAAAACAATGAGCAGTTCTTC	CASSTPSPENNEQFF
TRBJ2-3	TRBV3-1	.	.	TGTGCCAGCAGCCAAGCCTTTACTTGGGACCCAGACGCTAGCACAGATACGCAGTATTTT	CASSQAFTWDPDASTDTQYF
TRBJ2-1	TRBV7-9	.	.	TGTGCCAGCAGCTTACAGGTCTCCTACAATGAGCAGTTCTTC	CASSLQVSYNEQFF
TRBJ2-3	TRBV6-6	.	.	TGTGCCAGCCGCCTTAACGATGCAGATACGCAGTATTTT	CASRLNDADTQYF
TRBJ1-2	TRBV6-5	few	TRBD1	TGTGCCAGCAGTTCAACCGGGACAGAGTATGGCTACACCTTC	CASSSTGTEYGYTF
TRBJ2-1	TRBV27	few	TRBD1	TGTGCCAGCAGCCGAGGGGACAGCCTTTACAATGAGCAGTTCTTC	CASSRGDSLYNEQFF
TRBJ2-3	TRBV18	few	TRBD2	TGTGCCAGCTCACGTCGGGCGGGAGCGAAGACAGATACGCAGTATTTT	CASSRRAGAKTDTQYF
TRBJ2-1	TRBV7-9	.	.	TGTGCCAGCAGCCCTGTGGGGCTACCCACTTACAATGAGCAGTTCTTC	CASSPVGLPTYNEQFF